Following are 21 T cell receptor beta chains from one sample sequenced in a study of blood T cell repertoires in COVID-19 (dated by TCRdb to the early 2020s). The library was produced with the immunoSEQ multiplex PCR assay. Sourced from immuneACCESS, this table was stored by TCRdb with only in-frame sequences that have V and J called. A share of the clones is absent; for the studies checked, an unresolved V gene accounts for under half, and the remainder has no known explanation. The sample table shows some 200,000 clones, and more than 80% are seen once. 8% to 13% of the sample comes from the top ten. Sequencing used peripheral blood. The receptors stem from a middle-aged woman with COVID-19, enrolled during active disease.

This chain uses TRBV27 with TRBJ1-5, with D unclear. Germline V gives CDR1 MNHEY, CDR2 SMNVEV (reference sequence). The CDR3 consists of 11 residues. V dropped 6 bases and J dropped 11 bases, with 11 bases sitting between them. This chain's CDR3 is CASRAGGSQHF. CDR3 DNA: TGTGCCAGCAGAGCGGGTGGGTCCCAGCATTTT.

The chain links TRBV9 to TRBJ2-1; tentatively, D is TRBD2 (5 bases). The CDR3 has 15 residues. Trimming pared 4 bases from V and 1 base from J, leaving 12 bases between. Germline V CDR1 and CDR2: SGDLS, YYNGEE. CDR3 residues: CASSPDWRSYNEQFF. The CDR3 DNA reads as TGTGCCAGCAGCCCGGACTGGCGGTCCTACAATGAGCAGTTCTTC.

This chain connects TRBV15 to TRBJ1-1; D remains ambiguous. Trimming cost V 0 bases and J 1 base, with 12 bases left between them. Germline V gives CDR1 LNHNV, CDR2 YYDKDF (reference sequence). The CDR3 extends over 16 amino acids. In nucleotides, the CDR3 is TGTGCCACCAGCAGAGAAGGGAGCGGATCGAACACTGAAGCTTTCTTT. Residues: CATSREGSGSNTEAFF.

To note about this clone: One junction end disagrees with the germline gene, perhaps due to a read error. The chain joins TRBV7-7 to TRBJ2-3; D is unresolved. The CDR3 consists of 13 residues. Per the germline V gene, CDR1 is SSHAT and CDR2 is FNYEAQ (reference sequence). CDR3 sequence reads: CASSLAEEDTQYF. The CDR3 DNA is TGTGCTAGCAGCTTGGCTGAGGAAGATACGCAGTATTTT.

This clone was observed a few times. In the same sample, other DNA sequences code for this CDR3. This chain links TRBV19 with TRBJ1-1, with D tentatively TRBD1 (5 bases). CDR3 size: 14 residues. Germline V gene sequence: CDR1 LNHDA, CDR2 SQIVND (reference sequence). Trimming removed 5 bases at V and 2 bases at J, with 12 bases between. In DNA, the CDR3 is TGTGCCAGTAGTCCCCAGGGACTAAACACTGAAGCTTTCTTT. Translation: CASSPQGLNTEAFF.

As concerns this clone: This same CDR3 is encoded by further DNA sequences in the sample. CDR3 sequence: CASSRDIMNTEAFF. Written as DNA, the CDR3 is TGCGCCAGCAGCAGGGACATCATGAACACTGAAGCTTTCTTT. This chain links TRBV10-1 with TRBJ1-1, with TRBD1 as a possible D gene (6 bases). The CDR3 is made up of 14 amino acids. Trimming took off 6 bases at V and 0 bases at J, with 11 bases between the two ends. In germline, CDR1 is WNHNN, CDR2 SYGVQD (reference sequence).

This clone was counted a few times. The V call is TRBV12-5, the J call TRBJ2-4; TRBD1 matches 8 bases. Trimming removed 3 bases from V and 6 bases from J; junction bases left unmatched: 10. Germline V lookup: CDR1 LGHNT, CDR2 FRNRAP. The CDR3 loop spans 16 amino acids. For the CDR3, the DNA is TGTGCTAGTGGTTTCCTGACAGGGGCCCAGTCAAACATTCAGTACTTC. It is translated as CASGFLTGAQSNIQYF.

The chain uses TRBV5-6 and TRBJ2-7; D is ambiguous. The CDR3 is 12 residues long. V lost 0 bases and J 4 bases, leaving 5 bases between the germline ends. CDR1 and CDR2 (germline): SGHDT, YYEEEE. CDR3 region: CASSLANYEQYV. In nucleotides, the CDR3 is TGTGCCAGCAGCTTGGCTAATTACGAGCAGTACGTC.

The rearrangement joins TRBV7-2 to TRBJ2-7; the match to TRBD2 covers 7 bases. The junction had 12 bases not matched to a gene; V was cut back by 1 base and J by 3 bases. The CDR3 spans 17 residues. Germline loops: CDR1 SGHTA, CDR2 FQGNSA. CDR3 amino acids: CASSLVAGDPYRYEQYF. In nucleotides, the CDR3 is TGTGCCAGCAGCTTAGTGGCGGGAGATCCCTATCGCTACGAGCAGTACTTC.

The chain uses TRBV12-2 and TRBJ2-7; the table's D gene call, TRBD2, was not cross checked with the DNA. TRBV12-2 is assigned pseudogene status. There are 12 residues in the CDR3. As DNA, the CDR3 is TGTGCAAGTCGCTTACTTCCCGACGAGCAGTACTTC. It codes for CASRLLPDEQYF.

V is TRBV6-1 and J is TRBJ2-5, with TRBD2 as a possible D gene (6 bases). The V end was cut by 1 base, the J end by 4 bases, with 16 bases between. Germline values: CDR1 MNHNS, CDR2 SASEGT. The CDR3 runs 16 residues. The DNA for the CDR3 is TGTGCCAGCAGTGAAGGGACACTGGGGGGTCGAGAGACCCAGTACTTC. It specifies CASSEGTLGGRETQYF.

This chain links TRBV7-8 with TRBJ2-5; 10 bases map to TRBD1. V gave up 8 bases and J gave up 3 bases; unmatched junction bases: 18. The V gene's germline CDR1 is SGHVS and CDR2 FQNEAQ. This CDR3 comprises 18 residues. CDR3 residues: CASSNLLWRQGAEETQYF. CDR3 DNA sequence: TGTGCCAGCTCTAACCTACTCTGGAGACAGGGGGCGGAAGAGACCCAGTACTTC.

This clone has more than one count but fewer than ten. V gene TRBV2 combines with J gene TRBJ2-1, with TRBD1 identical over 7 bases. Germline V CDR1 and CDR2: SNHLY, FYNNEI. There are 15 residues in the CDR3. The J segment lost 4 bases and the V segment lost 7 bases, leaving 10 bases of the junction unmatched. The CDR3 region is CASTRQGLAYNEQFF. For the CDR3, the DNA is TGTGCCAGCACAAGACAGGGATTAGCTTACAATGAGCAGTTCTTC.

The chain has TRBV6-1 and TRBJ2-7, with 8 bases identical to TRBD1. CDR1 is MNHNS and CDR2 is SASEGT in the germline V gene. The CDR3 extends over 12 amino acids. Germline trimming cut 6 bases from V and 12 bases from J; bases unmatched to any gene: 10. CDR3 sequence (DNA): TGTGCCAGCAGCTTCGACAGGGGAATTCTGTACTTC. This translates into CASSFDRGILYF.

The CDR3 loop is CASSLSVGSPINEQFF. In DNA, the CDR3 is TGTGCCAGCAGCTTATCGGTTGGTAGCCCCATCAATGAGCAGTTCTTC. The V gene is TRBV7-9, the J gene TRBJ2-1, with D unclear. V was cut by 2 bases and J by 6 bases, with 17 bases left in between. The CDR3 is made up of 16 amino acids. Germline V lookup: CDR1 SEHNR, CDR2 FQNEAQ (reference sequence).

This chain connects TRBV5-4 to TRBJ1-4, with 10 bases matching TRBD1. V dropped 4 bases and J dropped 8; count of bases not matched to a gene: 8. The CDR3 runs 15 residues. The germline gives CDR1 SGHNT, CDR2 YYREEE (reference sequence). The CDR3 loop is CASSRGDRGREKLFF. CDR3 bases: TGTGCCAGCAGCCGCGGGGACAGGGGAAGAGAAAAACTGTTTTTT.

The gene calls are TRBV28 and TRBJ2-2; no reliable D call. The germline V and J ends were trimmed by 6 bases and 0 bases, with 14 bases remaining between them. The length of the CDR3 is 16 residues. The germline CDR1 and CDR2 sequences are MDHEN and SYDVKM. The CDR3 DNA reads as TGTGCCAGCAGAATTACAACACCTTCGAACACCGGGGAGCTGTTTTTT. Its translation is CASRITTPSNTGELFF. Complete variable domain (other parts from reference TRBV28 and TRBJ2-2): DVKVTQSSRYLVKRTGEKVFLECVQDMDHENMFWYRQDPGLGLRLIYFSYDVKMKEKGDIPEGYSVSREKKERFSLILESASTNQTSMYLCASRITTPSNTGELFFGEGSRLTVL.

CDR3 in amino acids: CASSQIAGGQSNEQFF. In DNA form, the CDR3 reads TGTGCCAGCAGCCAAATAGCGGGAGGCCAATCCAATGAGCAGTTCTTC. The chain is built from TRBV14 and TRBJ2-1; 10 bases fit TRBD2. The V gene end was trimmed by 2 bases and the J gene end by 6 bases; junction bases not matched to a gene: 7. The CDR3 spans 16 residues. Germline CDR1 reads SGHDN; CDR2 reads FVKESK. The full variable domain, completed using reference TRBV14 and TRBJ2-1, is EAGVTQFPSHSVIEKGQTVTLRCDPISGHDNLYWYRRVMGKEIKFLLHFVKESKQDESGMPNNRFLAERTGGTYSTLKVQPAELEDSGVYFCASSQIAGGQSNEQFFGPGTRLTVL.

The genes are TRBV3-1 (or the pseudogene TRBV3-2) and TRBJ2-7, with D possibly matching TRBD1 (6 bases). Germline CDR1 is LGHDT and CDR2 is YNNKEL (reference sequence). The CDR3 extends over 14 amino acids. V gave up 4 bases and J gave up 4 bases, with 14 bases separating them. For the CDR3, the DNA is TGTGCCAGCAGCCCTATCGGACAGCCGTACGAGCAGTACTTC. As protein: CASSPIGQPYEQYF.

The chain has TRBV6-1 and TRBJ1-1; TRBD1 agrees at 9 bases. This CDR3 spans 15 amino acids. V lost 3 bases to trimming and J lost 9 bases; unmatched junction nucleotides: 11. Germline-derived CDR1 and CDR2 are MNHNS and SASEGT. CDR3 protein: CASSDPGGQGLKAFF. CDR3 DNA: TGTGCCAGCAGTGACCCGGGGGGACAGGGTCTGAAAGCTTTCTTT.

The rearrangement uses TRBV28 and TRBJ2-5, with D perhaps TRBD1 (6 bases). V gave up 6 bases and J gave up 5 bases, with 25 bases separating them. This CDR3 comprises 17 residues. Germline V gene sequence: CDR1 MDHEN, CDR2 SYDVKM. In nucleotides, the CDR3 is TGTGCCAGCAGGGGGAACAGGGTTCTCTCGGGTCCGGAGACCCAGTACTTC. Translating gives CASRGNRVLSGPETQYF. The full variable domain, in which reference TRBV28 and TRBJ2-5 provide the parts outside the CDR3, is DVKVTQSSRYLVKRTGEKVFLECVQDMDHENMFWYRQDPGLGLRLIYFSYDVKMKEKGDIPEGYSVSREKKERFSLILESASTNQTSMYLCASRGNRVLSGPETQYFGPGTRLLVL.